This entry lists 26 T cell receptor beta chains sequenced from one sample in a study of PD-1 blockade in classical Hodgkin lymphoma. Profiled with immunoSEQ multiplex PCR; TCRdb holds only in-frame clones, not every one. This sample carries under 95,000 clones, about 93% of them seen once, and the ten largest clones take around 8.5%. With no exception, relapse followed autologous stem cell transplantation in all patients, and brentuximab vedotin exposure varied. This specimen was peripheral blood mononuclear cells (PBMCs), taken at baseline. The receptors come from a human donor with classical Hodgkin lymphoma.

This chain connects TRBV18 to TRBJ2-7; unclear D gene. The CDR3 covers 14 residues. Germline V gene sequence: CDR1 KGHSH, CDR2 LQKENI. V dropped 3 bases and J dropped 2 bases, with 11 bases sitting between them. CDR3: CASSPPRPAYEQYF. The CDR3 DNA sequence: TGTGCCAGCTCACCCCCGAGACCGGCCTACGAGCAGTACTTC.

The sample holds a few counts of this clone. The chain couples TRBV5-1 to TRBJ2-3; 7 nucleotides agree with TRBD2. The germline V gene has CDR1 SGHRS and CDR2 YFSETQ. The CDR3 is 16 amino acids. V shed 5 bases and J 5 bases; nucleotides not matched to a gene: 14. The CDR3 spells CASRLVPAGPRDTQYF. The CDR3 DNA reads TGCGCCAGCAGGCTTGTACCAGCGGGGCCAAGAGATACGCAGTATTTT.

This sequence joins TRBV11-2 and TRBJ2-7, with D perhaps TRBD2 (6 bases). Germline V CDR1 and CDR2: SGHAT, FQNNGV. CDR3 length: 18 amino acids. Trimming left V 4 bases short and J 4 bases short, with 26 bases between. CDR3 sequence (DNA): TGTGCCAGCAGCTCCTGGAGGGGCAGGGTAGGTAGGGATTACGAGCAGTACTTC. As protein: CASSSWRGRVGRDYEQYF.

V gene TRBV19 combines with J gene TRBJ1-1; D gene ambiguous. V lost 3 bases and J lost 1, with 12 bases in between. The CDR3 has 15 residues. The germline V gene has CDR1 LNHDA and CDR2 SQIVND (reference sequence). CDR3 DNA sequence: TGTGCCAGTAGTATTTCCCCTCGGGGGAACACTGAAGCTTTCTTT. Translating gives CASSISPRGNTEAFF.

The chain combines TRBV7-9 with TRBJ2-7; TRBD1 might be the D (7 bases). Trimming pared 3 bases from V and 2 bases from J, leaving 17 bases between. This CDR3 has 16 residues. In germline, CDR1 is SEHNR, CDR2 FQNEAQ (reference sequence). CDR3 amino acids: CASSFPDRDFTYEQYF. DNA of the CDR3: TGTGCCAGCAGCTTTCCCGACAGGGACTTTACCTACGAGCAGTACTTC.

This chain joins TRBV6-5 and TRBJ1-1, with D possibly TRBD1 on 5 matching bases. V was pared by 6 bases and J by 0 bases, with 11 bases between. Per the germline V gene, CDR1 is MNHEY and CDR2 is SVGAGI. The CDR3 totals 14 residues. The CDR3 nucleotides read TGTGCCAGCAGATACCAGGGATTGAACACTGAAGCTTTCTTT. Its translation: CASRYQGLNTEAFF.

The rearrangement links TRBV25-1 to TRBJ2-7; D is undetermined. Germline V gene lookup returns CDR1 MGHDK and CDR2 SYGVNS. This CDR3 is 16 amino acids long. The germline V and J ends were trimmed by 1 base and 6 bases, with 19 bases remaining between them. The CDR3 region is CASSEWPDPDLGEQYF. CDR3 nucleotide sequence: TGTGCCAGCAGTGAATGGCCGGACCCCGACTTAGGCGAGCAGTACTTC.

The chain combines TRBV5-5 with TRBJ2-3; 13 positions match TRBD2. V shed 4 bases, J shed 10 bases, and the junction held 9 bases outside the gene matches. The germline V gene has CDR1 SGHKS and CDR2 YYEKEE (reference sequence). There are 15 residues in the CDR3. The CDR3 DNA follows: TGTGCCAGCAGCGGGAGGACTAGCGGGAGTAATGCGCAGTATTTT. This gives the protein CASSGRTSGSNAQYF.

The V call is TRBV28, the J call TRBJ2-7; 13 bases fit TRBD2. Germline CDR1 reads MDHEN; CDR2 reads SYDVKM. This CDR3 region has 11 residues. CDR3: CGTSGSYEQYF. In DNA, the CDR3 is TGTGGGACTAGCGGGAGCTACGAGCAGTACTTC.

The chain links TRBV11-3 to TRBJ2-5; no clear D. The CDR3 loop spans 12 amino acids. V lost 1 base and J 5 bases, leaving 5 bases between the germline ends. Germline CDR1 reads SGHNT; CDR2 reads YENEEA. Here the CDR3 reads CASSLGEETQYF. CDR3 bases: TGTGCCAGCAGCTTAGGAGAGGAGACCCAGTACTTC.

This chain joins TRBV6-5 and TRBJ2-5, with TRBD1 matching 8 bases. CDR1 MNHEY and CDR2 SVGAGI come from the germline V gene. V was clipped by 2 bases and J by 5 bases; unmatched bases: 7. CDR3 length equals 15 residues. The CDR3 coding sequence is TGTGCCAGCAGTTACCGTTGGGACAGGTTTGAGACCCAGTACTTC. Its translation: CASSYRWDRFETQYF.

V gene TRBV10-2 combines with J gene TRBJ2-1; 9 bases align to TRBD2. The CDR3 is 15 residues long. V was pared by 2 bases and J by 4 bases, with 3 bases of the junction left unmatched. The germline gives CDR1 WSHSY, CDR2 SAAADI. CDR3 nucleotides: TGCGCCAGCAGTGAGGGACTAGCGTCTTACAATGAGCAGTTCTTC. Amino acids: CASSEGLASYNEQFF.

The chain uses TRBV9 and TRBJ2-7; 9 bases fit TRBD2. CDR3 length: 15 residues. The V gene's germline CDR1 is SGDLS and CDR2 YYNGEE. With V trimmed by 4 bases and J by 2 bases, 7 bases remained unmatched. This CDR3 reads CASSPGTSLPYEQYF. Written as DNA, the CDR3 is TGTGCCAGCAGCCCTGGGACTAGCTTACCCTACGAGCAGTACTTC.

In its sample, this clone was seen a few times. The chain couples TRBV5-1 to TRBJ1-4, with no clear D. V was cut by 1 base and J by 8 bases, with 6 bases left in between. The CDR3 extends over 12 amino acids. Germline assignment: CDR1 SGHRS and CDR2 YFSETQ. CDR3 sequence (DNA): TGCGCCAGCAGCTTGACGGGGGAAAAACTGTTTTTT. Translated, it gives CASSLTGEKLFF. Together with reference TRBV5-1 and TRBJ1-4, the CDR3 gives the full variable domain: KAGVTQTPRYLIKTRGQQVTLSCSPISGHRSVSWYQQTPGQGLQFLFEYFSETQRNKGNFPGRFSGRQFSNSRSEMNVSTLELGDSALYLCASSLTGEKLFFGSGTQLSVL.

V gene TRBV5-1 combines with J gene TRBJ1-2, with D perhaps matching TRBD1 (6 bases). This CDR3 comprises 14 residues. Germline CDR1 and CDR2: SGHRS and YFSETQ. V was cut by 3 bases and J by 4 bases, with 13 bases left in between. DNA of the CDR3: TGCGCCAGCAGCTCATCAGGGGCGACCTATGGCTACACCTTC. Protein product: CASSSSGATYGYTF. Drawing the rest from reference TRBV5-1 and TRBJ1-2, the complete variable domain is KAGVTQTPRYLIKTRGQQVTLSCSPISGHRSVSWYQQTPGQGLQFLFEYFSETQRNKGNFPGRFSGRQFSNSRSEMNVSTLELGDSALYLCASSSSGATYGYTFGSGTRLTVV.

This chain joins TRBV14 and TRBJ1-1, with D uncertain. Germline values: CDR1 SGHDN, CDR2 FVKESK. CDR3 length equals 13 residues. Between the trimmed V and J ends, which lost 4 bases and 1 base, there was a span of 7 bases. As DNA, the CDR3 is TGTGCCAGCAGCCGTGACGGGAACACTGAAGCTTTCTTT. This encodes CASSRDGNTEAFF.

The chain employs TRBV9 and TRBJ1-3; D uncertain. The CDR3 covers 15 residues. V dropped 5 bases and J dropped 0 bases, with 12 bases sitting between them. Looked up from germline, CDR1 is SGDLS and CDR2 is YYNGEE. CDR3 nucleotides: TGTGCCAGCAGGGTCGACACATTCTCTGGAAACACCATATATTTT. Amino acid sequence: CASRVDTFSGNTIYF.

The genes are TRBV11-2 and TRBJ2-2; perhaps TRBD1 as D (5 bases). This CDR3 is built from 15 residues. CDR1 is SGHAT, CDR2 FQNNGV, per germline. V lost 7 bases and J 0 bases, leaving 12 bases between the germline ends. DNA of the CDR3: TGTGCCAGCAACAAACCGACAGCGAACACCGGGGAGCTGTTTTTT. It encodes CASNKPTANTGELFF.

The rearrangement joins TRBV7-8 to TRBJ1-5, with D perhaps matching TRBD1 (5 bases). The CDR3 totals 17 residues. Trimming stripped 1 base from V and 2 bases from J, with 15 bases between. Germline V gene data show CDR1 as SGHVS and CDR2 as FQNEAQ. The CDR3 DNA reads as TGTGCCAGCAGCTTAGTCGGGGGGAATTGGGGCAATCAGCCCCAGCATTTT. Its protein is CASSLVGGNWGNQPQHF.

This clone is a singleton in its sample. The V gene is TRBV5-1, the J gene TRBJ2-3; D unresolved. CDR3 size: 13 residues. The V and J ends lost 4 bases and 3 bases respectively, with 9 bases between them. CDR1 and CDR2 from the germline V gene are SGHRS and YFSETQ. The CDR3 loop is CASSRTRTDTQYF. As DNA, the CDR3 is TGCGCCAGCAGCCGAACCCGAACAGATACGCAGTATTTT.

The genes are TRBV7-3 and TRBJ2-1, with 10 positions matching TRBD2. This CDR3 comprises 17 residues. The V gene's germline CDR1 is SGHTA and CDR2 FQGTGA. The V segment lost 3 bases and the J segment 2 bases; nucleotides outside the gene matches: 7. The CDR3 here is CASSFPDSGRTYNEQFF. The CDR3 bases are TGTGCCAGCAGCTTCCCAGATAGCGGGAGGACCTACAATGAGCAGTTCTTC.

The chain couples TRBV9 to TRBJ2-2, with 7 bases that match TRBD2. The junction had 3 bases not matched to a gene; V was cut back by 1 base and J by 3 bases. Looked up from germline, CDR1 is SGDLS and CDR2 is YYNGEE. The CDR3 covers 15 residues. Here the CDR3 DNA reads TGTGCCAGCAGCGTAAAGGGGAGGGACACCGGGGAGCTGTTTTTT. Translated: CASSVKGRDTGELFF.

This chain uses TRBV7-3 with TRBJ2-1, with D perhaps assigned TRBD1 or TRBD2 (5 bases each). V shed 4 bases and J shed 6 bases, with 7 bases lying between them. Germline CDR1 reads SGHTA; CDR2 reads FQGTGA. This CDR3 has 12 residues. The CDR3 loop reads CASSSGGNEQFF. In DNA form, the CDR3 reads TGTGCCAGCAGCTCTGGGGGCAATGAGCAGTTCTTC.

This rearrangement joins TRBV7-9 to TRBJ2-3, with D perhaps matching TRBD1 (5 bases). Trimming stripped 7 bases from V and 0 bases from J, with 8 bases between. The CDR3 consists of 13 residues. In germline, CDR1 is SEHNR, CDR2 FQNEAQ (reference sequence). The CDR3 DNA reads as TGTGCCAGCAACCCAGGGAGCACAGATACGCAGTATTTT. As protein: CASNPGSTDTQYF. The full variable domain, its missing parts supplied by reference TRBV7-9 and TRBJ2-3, is DTGVSQNPRHKITKRGQNVTFRCDPISEHNRLYWYRQTLGQGPEFLTYFQNEAQLEKSRLLSDRFSAERPKGSFSTLEIQRTEQGDSAMYLCASNPGSTDTQYFGPGTRLTVL.

J is TRBJ2-3 and V is TRBV6-5; 11 bases fit TRBD2. Losses at the gene ends were 10 bases for V and 0 bases for J; bases not matched to a gene: 3. CDR1 and CDR2 from the germline V gene are MNHEY and SVGAGI. There are 14 residues in the CDR3. The CDR3 spells CATRTSGSTDTQYF. The CDR3 DNA sequence: TGTGCCACAAGGACTAGCGGGAGCACAGATACGCAGTATTTT.

Worth noting for this clone: Distinct nucleotide sequences in the sample also encode this CDR3. The gene calls are TRBV28 and TRBJ2-7; no definite D call. The CDR3 covers 11 residues. Trimming took 3 bases from V and 2 from J, leaving 2 bases between them. The V gene's germline CDR1 is MDHEN and CDR2 SYDVKM. The CDR3 loop reads CASSLTYEQYF. For the CDR3, the DNA is TGTGCCAGCAGTTTGACCTACGAGCAGTACTTC. Supplemented by reference TRBV28 and TRBJ2-7, the full variable domain reads DVKVTQSSRYLVKRTGEKVFLECVQDMDHENMFWYRQDPGLGLRLIYFSYDVKMKEKGDIPEGYSVSREKKERFSLILESASTNQTSMYLCASSLTYEQYFGPGTRLTVT.